The rows below give T cell receptor beta chains drawn from one sample of a study of blood T cells in healthy people across ages. TCRdb reprocessed the 5' RACE reads via MiXCR and lists one record per CDR3 protein. The data contain roughly 1,500,000 distinct CDR3 sequences, approximately 38% of them seen just once; the ten biggest clones take up approximately 7.9%. The sequencing sample was made of blood. The receptors were gathered from a woman under 30 in good health. Each CDR3 is given with its conserved first and last residue. A D gene is named only where the DNA matches it firmly. Rows give clone size only sometimes, using once, few, many, or a class for an expanded clone.

TRBJ2-1,.,TRBD2,TRBV20-1,TGCAGTGCCCCCGGTGCGGGGCTAGCGGACAATGAGCAGTTCTTC,CSAPGAGLADNEQFF
TRBJ2-5,.,.,TRBV6-2/TRBV6-3,TGTGCCAGCAGGAAGGCGGGGTCACAAGAGACCCAGTACTTC,CASRKAGSQETQYF
TRBJ2-1,few,.,TRBV3-1,TGTGCCAGCAGCCAAGCAGCCATAGGGGAGCAGTTCTTC,CASSQAAIGEQFF
TRBJ2-5,.,.,TRBV20-1,TGCAGTGCAGAAGACAGCCATCGTCAGACCCAGTACTTC,CSAEDSHRQTQYF
TRBJ2-5,.,.,TRBV20-1,TGCAGTGCCCTCGAGTCAGAGACCCAGTACTTC,CSALESETQYF
TRBJ2-4,.,TRBD1,TRBV12-3/TRBV12-4,TGTGCCAGCAGTTTTAGCCCGCCCGGACAGGGTAGTGGGGTAGCCAAAAACATTCAGTACTTC,CASSFSPPGQGSGVAKNIQYF
TRBJ1-1,.,.,TRBV10-3,TGTGCCATCAGGGGGACTCAGAACACTGAAGCTTTCTTT,CAIRGTQNTEAFF
TRBJ2-4,.,.,TRBV24-1,TGTGCCACCAGTTCTTCGAACCAAGAGACCAAGTACTTC,CATSSSNQETKYF
TRBJ2-4,few,TRBD2,TRBV20-1,TGCAGTGCTAGAACGGGACTAGATTGGGAGCAGTACTTC,CSARTGLDWEQYF
TRBJ1-1,.,TRBD1,TRBV20-1,TGCAGTGCGCAGACAGGGGTCAGGACTGAAGCTTTCTTT,CSAQTGVRTEAFF
TRBJ2-7,.,.,TRBV16,TGTGCCAGCAGCCAAAGTCCCGAGCAGTACTTC,CASSQSPEQYF
TRBJ1-2,.,.,TRBV5-1,TGCGCCAGCAGCTTCGCGCCTCTTCAGGGCTACACCTTC,CASSFAPLQGYTF
TRBJ1-4,.,.,TRBV18,TGTGCCAGCTCACCAGGGGTTGGCGATGTAAAACTGTTTTTT,CASSPGVGDVKLFF
TRBJ2-7,.,TRBD2,TRBV5-1,TGCGCCAGCAGCTTGCTCTTCCTTAGCGGGGGGCCCTCCTACGAGCAGTACTTC,CASSLLFLSGGPSYEQYF
TRBJ2-7,.,.,TRBV27,TGTGCCAGCAGCTTTAGGGCTAGCACTTACGAGCAGTACTTC,CASSFRASTYEQYF
TRBJ2-1,.,TRBD1,TRBV7-2,TGTGCCAGCAGCTCGCTGGGGCAGGGGGCTGTCAATGAGCAGTTCTTC,CASSSLGQGAVNEQFF
TRBJ1-1,few,TRBD1,TRBV6-5,TGTGCCAGCAGCCCCGGGACAGGGATAGAAGCTTTCTTT,CASSPGTGIEAFF
TRBJ2-7,.,TRBD1,TRBV5-6,TGTGCCAGCAGCAAGGGCCAAAGGGGGCTCGAGCAGTACTTC,CASSKGQRGLEQYF
TRBJ2-7,.,.,TRBV4-1,TGCGCCAGCAGAGAAACGACAGTCACCTACGAGCAGTACTTC,CASRETTVTYEQYF
TRBJ2-7,.,TRBD2,TRBV5-1,TGCGCCAGCAGCTTGGCCTTGGGGATAGCGGGGGGAAAGACCTACGAGCAGTACTTC,CASSLALGIAGGKTYEQYF
TRBJ2-7,few,.,TRBV4-1,TGCGCCAGCAGCCAGAGGGAAGAGGGCGAGCAGTACTTC,CASSQREEGEQYF
TRBJ2-7,.,.,TRBV11-2,TGTGCCAGCAGCTTGTCCTTATTGCGCGAGCAGTACTTC,CASSLSLLREQYF
TRBJ1-6,.,.,TRBV12-3/TRBV12-4,TGTGCCAGCATCCCACCGGGACACCTTAATTCACCCCTCCACTTT,CASIPPGHLNSPLHF
TRBJ2-1,few,.,TRBV9,TGTGCCAGCAGCATATACAGTAGCTCCTACAATGAGCAGTTCTTC,CASSIYSSSYNEQFF
TRBJ2-5,.,.,TRBV3-1,TGTGCCAGCAGCCATCTAGCCGACAGGATCGGGACCCAGTACTTC,CASSHLADRIGTQYF
TRBJ2-7,.,.,TRBV20-1,TGCAGTGCTAGAGGGGACCGGTTGAAGAGCCCCTACGAGCAGTACTTC,CSARGDRLKSPYEQYF
TRBJ1-1,few,.,TRBV6-1,TGTGCCAGCAGTGAAGTCGTTGGCACTGAAGCTTTCTTT,CASSEVVGTEAFF
TRBJ1-1,few,.,TRBV28,TGTGCCAGCAGTTTATATCAGGAAGCTTTCTTT,CASSLYQEAFF
TRBJ2-5,.,TRBD2,TRBV5-1,TGCGCCAGCAGCTACCTAGCGGGGGCCCCCACTGAGCAGTACTTC,CASSYLAGAPTEQYF
TRBJ1-4,.,.,TRBV5-1,TGCGCCAGCAGCTTGGCTATAGGGGCAGGGAATGAAAAACTGTTTTTT,CASSLAIGAGNEKLFF
TRBJ2-1,.,.,TRBV20-1,TGCAGTGCTAGAGATTTCTCCCAGGGAGGGCAGTTCTTC,CSARDFSQGGQFF
TRBJ1-1,.,.,TRBV9,TGTGCCAGCAGCGGCGCCTGGGGGGGCACTGAAGCTTTCTTT,CASSGAWGGTEAFF
TRBJ2-5,many,TRBD2,TRBV4-1,TGCGCCAGCAGCCAAGGACTAGCGGGAGTGGAGACCCAGTACTTC,CASSQGLAGVETQYF
TRBJ2-1,.,.,TRBV7-2,TGTGCCAGCAGCTTCGACTCGTTTTCCTACAATGAGCAGTTCTTC,CASSFDSFSYNEQFF
TRBJ2-3,.,.,TRBV6-5,TGTGCCAGCAGTTACCGGCTGGGACTTGGGGGAGATACGCAGTATTTT,CASSYRLGLGGDTQYF
TRBJ2-5,.,TRBD2,TRBV7-2,TGTGCCAGCAGCTTCGCGGGAGTAGTCGAGACCCAGTACTTC,CASSFAGVVETQYF
TRBJ2-4,few,TRBD2,TRBV20-1,TGCAGTGCCAAGAAAACCTCACCGGGACTAGCGGGGGGTTTTGGGCAGTACTTC,CSAKKTSPGLAGGFGQYF
TRBJ2-5,.,.,TRBV27,TGTGCCAGCAGTTTAGTTTTTTTGGAGACCCAGTACTTC,CASSLVFLETQYF
TRBJ2-1,few,TRBD2,TRBV20-1,TGCAGTGCTCCCCGGACTAGCGGGAGAGGGAATGAGCAGTTCTTC,CSAPRTSGRGNEQFF
TRBJ2-7,few,.,TRBV10-1,TGCGCCAGCAGTGATTTCGGTCCTAGCGAGCAGTACTTC,CASSDFGPSEQYF
TRBJ2-3,few,TRBD2,TRBV19,TGTGCCAGTAGTATAGATATTACTAGCGGAACAGATACGCAGTATTTT,CASSIDITSGTDTQYF
TRBJ2-2,.,.,TRBV7-2,TGTGCCAGCAGCTTAGCAGGTCCACCTATGGGGGGGCCGAACACCGGGGAGCTGTTTTTT,CASSLAGPPMGGPNTGELFF
TRBJ2-1,few,TRBD2,TRBV9,TGTGCCAGCAGCGCCTCGCCCAGGACTAGCGGGCTCCCCTCCTACAATGAGCAGTTCTTC,CASSASPRTSGLPSYNEQFF
TRBJ2-7,many,TRBD1,TRBV10-1,TGCGCCAGCAATCCTGGGACAGGCAACGAGCAGTACTTC,CASNPGTGNEQYF
TRBJ1-2,.,TRBD1,TRBV6-6,TGTGCCATCTCACAGGGGACCTCCCATGGCTACACCTTC,CAISQGTSHGYTF
TRBJ1-1,.,.,TRBV12-3/TRBV12-4,TGTGCCAGCAGCGGACAGTCGAACCCTGAAGCTTTCTTT,CASSGQSNPEAFF
TRBJ2-7,.,.,TRBV9,TGTGCCAGCAGCGTATCGACGGGCTACGAGCAGTACTTC,CASSVSTGYEQYF
TRBJ1-2,.,.,TRBV20-1,TGCAGTGCCAGAGCAGGGTTCGGCTACACCTTC,CSARAGFGYTF
TRBJ2-7,few,.,TRBV12-3/TRBV12-4,TGTGCCAGCAGTCGTGGGGGCTGGGGGCTAGCGAGTTCCTACGAGCAGTACTTC,CASSRGGWGLASSYEQYF
TRBJ1-5,.,.,TRBV6-1,TGTGCCAGCAGAGTCGGATGGGGGACAAATAGCAATCAGCCCCAGCATTTT,CASRVGWGTNSNQPQHF